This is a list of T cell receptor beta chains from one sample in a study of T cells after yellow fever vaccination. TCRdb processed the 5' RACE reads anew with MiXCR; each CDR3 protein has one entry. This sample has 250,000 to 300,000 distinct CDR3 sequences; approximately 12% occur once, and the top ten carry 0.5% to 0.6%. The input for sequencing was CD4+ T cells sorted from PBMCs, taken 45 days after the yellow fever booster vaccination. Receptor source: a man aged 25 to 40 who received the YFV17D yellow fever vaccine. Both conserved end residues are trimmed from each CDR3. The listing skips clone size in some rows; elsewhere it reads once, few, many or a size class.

CDR3aa: ATSTGYWGDNEKLF
v_gene: TRBV15
abundance: NA
j_gene: TRBJ1-4

CDR3aa: ASSRTGRPNQPQH
v_gene: TRBV5-1
abundance: few
j_gene: TRBJ1-5

CDR3aa: SAGGVDSESGYT
v_gene: TRBV29-1
abundance: few
j_gene: TRBJ1-2

CDR3aa: ASSTQGRAPDTQY
v_gene: TRBV7-9
abundance: few
j_gene: TRBJ2-3

CDR3aa: ASSLVVSAF
v_gene: TRBV7-2
abundance: few
j_gene: TRBJ1-1

CDR3aa: ASGLDRAYEQY
v_gene: TRBV27
abundance: many
j_gene: TRBJ2-7

CDR3aa: SAGRSALASHGELF
v_gene: TRBV20-1
abundance: few
j_gene: TRBJ2-2

CDR3aa: ASSSPVDYEQY
v_gene: TRBV7-2
abundance: few
j_gene: TRBJ2-7

CDR3aa: ASSIRGTEAF
v_gene: TRBV19
abundance: few
j_gene: TRBJ1-1

CDR3aa: SVANSYEQY
v_gene: TRBV29-1
abundance: NA
j_gene: TRBJ2-7

CDR3aa: SAMSLANEQF
v_gene: TRBV20-1
abundance: NA
j_gene: TRBJ2-1

CDR3aa: ASSSSSSQTQY
v_gene: TRBV6-2/TRBV6-3
abundance: NA
j_gene: TRBJ2-5

CDR3aa: ASSLDWVGEQF
v_gene: TRBV5-1
abundance: NA
j_gene: TRBJ2-1

CDR3aa: SARGDRGQADTQY
v_gene: TRBV20-1
abundance: NA
j_gene: TRBJ2-3

CDR3aa: AIGLGQGYEQY
v_gene: TRBV5-5
abundance: once
j_gene: TRBJ2-7

CDR3aa: ATSRDIAYEQY
v_gene: TRBV15
abundance: NA
j_gene: TRBJ2-7

CDR3aa: SDSAGLTDTQY
v_gene: TRBV20-1
abundance: NA
j_gene: TRBJ2-3

CDR3aa: ATIGTGAYEQY
v_gene: TRBV7-2
abundance: few
j_gene: TRBJ2-7

CDR3aa: ASSLGQDIVSKF
v_gene: TRBV7-8
abundance: NA
j_gene: TRBJ2-1

CDR3aa: ASSPRASGSSYEQY
v_gene: TRBV7-2
abundance: NA
j_gene: TRBJ2-7

CDR3aa: ASSYSPSTRPSETQY
v_gene: TRBV6-5
abundance: many
j_gene: TRBJ2-5

CDR3aa: SVGGYVRGEQY
v_gene: TRBV29-1
abundance: NA
j_gene: TRBJ2-7

CDR3aa: ASSLTGWADTQY
v_gene: TRBV7-3
abundance: NA
j_gene: TRBJ2-3